This T cell receptor beta chain was recovered during a study of blood T cell repertoires in COVID-19. Study summary: The origin of the acute and convalescent COVID-19 samples was the United States, Italy and Spain.

Original methodology: Cell counts per sample came from amplifying reference gene primers. Sequencing was performed with immunoSEQ multiplex PCR; in TCRdb, only in-frame clones are kept and a portion is missing. V and J calls and clone size are as listed in that table; D and trimming were resolved from the DNA. Found here are about 240,000 clones, roughly four fifths of them singletons; the top ten hold around 5%. The specimen sequenced was peripheral blood. This receptor was obtained from a woman aged 70-85 years with acute or convalescent COVID-19.

The DNA for the CDR3 is TGTGCCAGCAGTCTCACGACTAGCGGGGGGACAGATACGCAGTATTTT. It specifies CASSLTTSGGTDTQYF. This rearrangement joins TRBV27 to TRBJ2-3; 13 positions match TRBD2. Germline values: CDR1 MNHEY, CDR2 SMNVEV (reference sequence). This CDR3 contains 16 residues. V shed 5 bases and J 3 bases; nucleotides not matched to a gene: 5.